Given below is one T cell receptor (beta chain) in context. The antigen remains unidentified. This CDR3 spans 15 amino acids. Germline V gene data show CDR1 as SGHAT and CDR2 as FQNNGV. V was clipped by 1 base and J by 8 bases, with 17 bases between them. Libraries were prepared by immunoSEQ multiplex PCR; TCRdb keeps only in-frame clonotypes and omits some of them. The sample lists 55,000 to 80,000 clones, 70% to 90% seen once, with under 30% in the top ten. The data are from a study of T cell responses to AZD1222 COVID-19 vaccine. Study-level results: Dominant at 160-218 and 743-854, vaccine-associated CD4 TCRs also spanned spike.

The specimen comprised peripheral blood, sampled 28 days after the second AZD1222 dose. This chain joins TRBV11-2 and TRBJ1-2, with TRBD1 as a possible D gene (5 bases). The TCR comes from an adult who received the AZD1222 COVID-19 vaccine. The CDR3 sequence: CASSLGVAGYRGYTF. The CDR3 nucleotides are TGTGCCAGCAGCTTAGGGGTGGCAGGGTACCGAGGCTACACCTTC.